Listed below are T cell receptor beta chains from one sample, sequenced in a study of blood T cell repertoires in COVID-19. Profiled with immunoSEQ multiplex PCR; TCRdb holds only in-frame clones, not every one. The repertoire has about 220,000 clones, 75% to 90% of them found once; the top ten carry around 5.4%. The sequencing sample was made of peripheral blood. These receptors originate from a human donor in a cohort sampled during active COVID-19. Both conserved end residues are part of each CDR3. The order of the fields is V gene, CDR3 protein.

TRBV9,CASSVGSSGSRETQYF
TRBV27,CASSFRLALNTGELFF
TRBV15,CATSRGLAGANSGANVLTF
TRBV18,CASSPQSQGMNTEAFF
TRBV27,CASSMGLAGAYEQYF
TRBV5-4,CASSLPLAGGFDTQYF
TRBV27,CASRVGTNEKLFF
TRBV5-4,CASSEGRENTGELFF
TRBV19,CASILKTGATEAFF
TRBV18,CASSPYGTAGPYEQYF
TRBV30,CAWSVLQVDIQYF
TRBV7-6,CASSFLAGGLSYEQYF
TRBV10-3,CAISGGGNYGYTF
TRBV3-1/TRBV3-2,CASSQDSPGGPQHF
TRBV7-2,CASAGSSYEQYF
TRBV19,CASSHPPAGPGANVLTF
TRBV4-1,CASSVRAGGSTDTQYF
TRBV18,CASSPTERQPQHF
TRBV4-2,CASSQVSLAGVEQYF
TRBV19,CASSISATANEQFF
TRBV27,CASSFGSGGPQYF
TRBV4-1,CASSHRPGGSSYEQYF
TRBV27,CASSPPNRVNGYTF
TRBV18,CASSRDRATNEKLFF
TRBV6-5,CASSRPGAHFGELFF
TRBV20-1,CSASTREFNEQFF
TRBV6-2/TRBV6-3,CASSYLLVGEQYF
TRBV11-1,CASSADRDSPLHF
TRBV5-8,CASSLFGGANVLTF
TRBV7-2,CASSLGASGSYEQFF
TRBV18,CASSYRGEQPQHF
TRBV5-4,CASSPPDRDTEAFF
TRBV6-2/TRBV6-3,CASSPGPAGVQPQHF
TRBV11-2,CASSGGGWINYGYTF
TRBV29-1,CSVRGEREGPYEQYF
TRBV13,CASSRQNRGQKEQYF
TRBV20-1,CSASEEGNSPLHF
TRBV9,CASSGTGGAGSQPQHF
TRBV27,CASSFLPSGRDVKETQYF
TRBV27,CASRRGLDTEAFF
TRBV15,CATSGGLAGPQETQYF
TRBV7-6,CASSLVAAPYEQYF
TRBV5-6,CASSLRRGDQPQHF
TRBV28,CASRPTGTYEQYF
TRBV28,CASSWASGRNIQYF